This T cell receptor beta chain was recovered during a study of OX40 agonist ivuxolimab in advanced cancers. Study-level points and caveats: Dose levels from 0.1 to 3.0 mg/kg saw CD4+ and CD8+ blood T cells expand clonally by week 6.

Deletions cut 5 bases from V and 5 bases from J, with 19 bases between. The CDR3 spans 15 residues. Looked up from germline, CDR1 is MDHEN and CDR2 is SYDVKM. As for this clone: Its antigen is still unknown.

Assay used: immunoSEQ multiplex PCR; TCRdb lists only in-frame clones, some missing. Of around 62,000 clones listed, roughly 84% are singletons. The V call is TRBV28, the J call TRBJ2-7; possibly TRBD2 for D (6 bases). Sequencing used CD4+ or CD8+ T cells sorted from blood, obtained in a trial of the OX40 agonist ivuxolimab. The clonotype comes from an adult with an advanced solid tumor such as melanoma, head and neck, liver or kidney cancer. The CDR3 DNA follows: TGTGCCAGCAGTCGCCCCTCCCTCGGAGGGGACGAGCAGTACTTC. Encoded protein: CASSRPSLGGDEQYF.